Presented here are 18 T cell receptor beta chains from one specimen sequenced in a study of cytomegalovirus exposure and HLA in healthy donors. The primer mix had 60 Vbeta and 13 Jbeta primers. The table came from immunoSEQ multiplex PCR; TCRdb's copy has only in-frame clones and leaves some out. The sample shows just over 60,000 clones, about 89% of them seen only once. Sequenced: PBMCs. All receptors come from a young man in good health and CMV-seronegative.

The table lists this clone with a count of one. The chain uses TRBV19 and TRBJ1-2; the D gene is possibly TRBD1 (5 bases). This CDR3 is built from 11 residues. Per the germline V gene, CDR1 is LNHDA and CDR2 is SQIVND (reference sequence). V shed 6 bases and J shed 6 bases, with 8 bases lying between them. CDR3 residues: CASSLRDGYTF. DNA of the CDR3: TGTGCCAGTAGCCTCAGGGATGGCTACACCTTC. The full variable domain, in which reference TRBV19 and TRBJ1-2 provide the parts outside the CDR3, is DGGITQSPKYLFRKEGQNVTLSCEQNLNHDAMYWYRQDPGQGLRLIYYSQIVNDFQKGDIAEGYSVSREKKESFPLTVTSAQKNPTAFYLCASSLRDGYTFGSGTRLTVV.

The chain carries TRBV5-1 and TRBJ2-1; 11 bases align to TRBD2. This CDR3 has 17 amino acids. CDR1 is SGHRS and CDR2 is YFSETQ in the germline V gene. Unmatched junction bases numbered 10, after V lost 4 bases and J lost 4 bases. The CDR3 region is CASSPSSGGNPYNEQFF. The CDR3 DNA follows: TGCGCCAGCAGCCCTTCTAGCGGGGGGAATCCGTACAATGAGCAGTTCTTC.

The rearrangement links TRBV10-3 to TRBJ2-7, with a possible D match to TRBD1 (5 bases). V gave up 6 bases and J gave up 0 bases, with 12 bases separating them. This CDR3 comprises 14 residues. Germline V gene sequence: CDR1 ENHRY, CDR2 SYGVKD. The CDR3 sequence is CAIRSDTSSYEQYF. CDR3 nucleotides: TGTGCCATCAGATCGGACACCAGCTCCTACGAGCAGTACTTC.

The sample holds one count of this clone. This chain joins TRBV13 and TRBJ1-1, with TRBD1 matching over 10 bases. The CDR3 has 14 residues. In germline, CDR1 is PRHDT, CDR2 FYEKMQ (reference sequence). V lost 11 bases and J lost 0; bases outside the gene matches: 6. The CDR3 here is CAGGTGAMNTEAFF. CDR3 DNA: TGTGCCGGCGGGACAGGGGCTATGAACACTGAAGCTTTCTTT. Together with reference TRBV13 and TRBJ1-1, the CDR3 gives the full variable domain: AAGVIQSPRHLIKEKRETATLKCYPIPRHDTVYWYQQGPGQDPQFLISFYEKMQSDKGSIPDRFSAQQFSDYHSELNMSSLELGDSALYFCAGGTGAMNTEAFFGQGTRLTVV.

The chain couples TRBV29-1 to TRBJ2-1; 9 bases are shared with TRBD1. The CDR3 spans 13 residues. V was clipped by 6 bases and J by 5 bases; unmatched bases: 5. Germline loops: CDR1 SQVTM, CDR2 ANQGSEA. In DNA, the CDR3 is TGCAGCGTCTATTGGGACAGGGACAATGAGCAGTTCTTC. This codes for CSVYWDRDNEQFF.

The V call is TRBV28, the J call TRBJ1-1, with D maybe TRBD1 (6 bases). V dropped 5 bases and J dropped 6 bases, with 16 bases sitting between them. The V gene's germline CDR1 is MDHEN and CDR2 SYDVKM. The CDR3 length is 14 residues. The CDR3 loop reads CASSLQGSGPEAFF. DNA of the CDR3: TGTGCCAGCAGTCTTCAGGGGAGCGGCCCTGAAGCTTTCTTT.

The table lists this clone with a few counts. J is TRBJ2-1 and V is TRBV6-5; D possibly corresponds to TRBD2 (5 bases). Germline V CDR1 and CDR2: MNHEY, SVGAGI. V lost 7 bases to trimming and J lost 7 bases, with 17 bases between them. This CDR3 spans 14 amino acids. The CDR3: CASTPPEPGNEQFF. The CDR3 DNA is TGTGCCAGCACCCCACCGGAACCGGGGAATGAGCAGTTCTTC.

This clone was detected a few times. The V gene is TRBV27, the J gene TRBJ1-6; a weak D match, TRBD1 (6 bases). CDR3 size: 15 residues. Germline CDR1 reads MNHEY; CDR2 reads SMNVEV (reference sequence). V dropped 8 bases and J dropped 2 bases, with 13 bases sitting between them. CDR3 bases: TGTGCCAGCCGGGGGGCGGGCGCCTATAATTCACCCCTCCACTTT. Translation gives CASRGAGAYNSPLHF.

The V call is TRBV4-2, the J call TRBJ1-1; 10 positions agree with TRBD1. In germline, CDR1 is LGHNA, CDR2 YNFKEQ. The CDR3 runs to 16 residues. Trimming took 1 base from V and 1 from J; bases not matched to a gene: 3. The CDR3 region has the DNA TGTGCCAGCAGCCAAGGGGACAGGGGCCGGAACACTGAAGCTTTCTTT. Protein product: CASSQGDRGRNTEAFF.

The genes are TRBV18 and TRBJ1-3; D unclear. V was shortened by 3 bases and J by 4 bases, with 10 bases between the two germline ends. The CDR3 is 14 amino acids. The germline V gene has CDR1 KGHSH and CDR2 LQKENI. The DNA of the CDR3 is TGTGCCAGCTCACCGTCCCAAGCGGGAAACACCATATATTTT. The encoded protein is CASSPSQAGNTIYF. Filled out from reference TRBV18 and TRBJ1-3, the complete variable domain reads NAGVMQNPRHLVRRRGQEARLRCSPMKGHSHVYWYRQLPEEGLKFMVYLQKENIIDESGMPKERFSAEFPKEGPSILRIQQVVRGDSAAYFCASSPSQAGNTIYFGEGSWLTVV.

This chain links TRBV2 with TRBJ1-3, with D possibly TRBD1 on 5 matching bases. CDR1 is SNHLY and CDR2 is FYNNEI in the germline V gene. There are 13 residues in the CDR3. V was pared by 6 bases and J by 4 bases, with 10 bases between. In DNA, the CDR3 is TGTGCCAGCAGACGGGACTCGGGAAACACCATATATTTT. This encodes CASRRDSGNTIYF.

V usage is TRBV4-1 and J usage is TRBJ1-1; weak D call: TRBD1 (5 bases). The germline CDR1 and CDR2 sequences are MGHRA and YSYEKL. CDR3 size: 16 residues. V was trimmed by 0 bases and J by 4 bases, leaving 15 bases between them. The CDR3 reads CASSQDLEERGTEAFF. CDR3 in DNA: TGCGCCAGCAGCCAAGATTTAGAGGAAAGGGGCACTGAAGCTTTCTTT.

Details on this clone: This same CDR3 is encoded by further DNA sequences in the sample. The rearrangement uses TRBV6-6 and TRBJ2-4; D perhaps matches TRBD1 (5 bases). V lost 6 bases to trimming and J lost 0 bases, with 12 bases between them. The CDR3 has 15 amino acids. Germline CDR1 and CDR2: MNHNY and SVGAGI (reference sequence). CDR3 sequence (DNA): TGTGCCAGCAGCCCCGGACAACTAGCCAAAAACATTCAGTACTTC. Its protein is CASSPGQLAKNIQYF.

This rearrangement joins TRBV4-1 to TRBJ1-1; 9 bases agree with TRBD1. The CDR3 runs to 17 residues. Germline-derived CDR1 and CDR2 are MGHRA and YSYEKL. The V and J ends lost 6 bases and 4 bases, in that order; junction bases with no gene match: 15. Written as DNA, the CDR3 is TGCGCCAGCAGGCCACGCAACAGGGGGCTCGTGGGCACTGAAGCTTTCTTT. It specifies CASRPRNRGLVGTEAFF.

The rearrangement links TRBV28 to TRBJ1-6; 8 bases are a match to TRBD1. This CDR3 has 14 amino acids. CDR1 MDHEN and CDR2 SYDVKM come from the germline V gene. V gave up 4 bases and J gave up 9 bases; unmatched junction bases: 5. This CDR3 is CASSSGGPFSPLHF. In DNA, the CDR3 is TGTGCCAGCAGTTCAGGGGGCCCTTTTTCACCCCTCCACTTT.

The chain uses TRBV6-9 and TRBJ1-1; 8 bases match TRBD1. V was clipped by 5 bases and J by 4 bases; unmatched bases: 9. The germline V gene has CDR1 MNHGY and CDR2 SVAAGI. The CDR3 consists of 15 residues. CDR3 nucleotide sequence: TGTGCCAGCAGTCCCACGACAGGGGTGTGCACTGAAGCTTTCTTT. Its protein is CASSPTTGVCTEAFF.

The chain couples TRBV5-1 to TRBJ1-1, with no clear D. The V end was cut by 4 bases, the J end by 3 bases, with 10 bases between. The germline V gene has CDR1 SGHRS and CDR2 YFSETQ. This CDR3 spans 13 amino acids. DNA of the CDR3: TGCGCCAGCAGCCCTCAATTAGACACTGAAGCTTTCTTT. Protein product: CASSPQLDTEAFF.

This chain joins TRBV6-5 and TRBJ1-5, with a tentative D call TRBD1 (5 bases). Germline CDR1 reads MNHEY; CDR2 reads SVGAGI. Trimming removed 5 bases at V and 9 bases at J, with 20 bases between. There are 15 residues in the CDR3. For the CDR3, the DNA is TGTGCCAGCAGTCCACGGGCGGCGCCCGGGGGGCCCCAGCATTTT. Protein: CASSPRAAPGGPQHF.